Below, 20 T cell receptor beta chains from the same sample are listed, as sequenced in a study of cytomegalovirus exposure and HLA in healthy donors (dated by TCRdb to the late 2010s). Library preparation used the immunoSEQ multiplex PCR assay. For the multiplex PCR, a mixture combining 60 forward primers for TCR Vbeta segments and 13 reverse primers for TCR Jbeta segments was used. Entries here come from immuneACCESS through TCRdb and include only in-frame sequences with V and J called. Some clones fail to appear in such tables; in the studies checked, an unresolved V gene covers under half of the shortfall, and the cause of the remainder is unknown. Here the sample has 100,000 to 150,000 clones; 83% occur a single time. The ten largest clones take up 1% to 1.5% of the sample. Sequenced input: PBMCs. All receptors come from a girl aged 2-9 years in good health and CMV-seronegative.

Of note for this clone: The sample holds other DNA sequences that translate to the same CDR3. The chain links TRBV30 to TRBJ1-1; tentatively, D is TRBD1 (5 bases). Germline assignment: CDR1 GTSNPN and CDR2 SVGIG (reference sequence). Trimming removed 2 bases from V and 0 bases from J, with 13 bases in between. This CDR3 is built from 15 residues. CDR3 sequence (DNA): TGTGCCTGGAGTCCGGGCGACAGATTGAACACTGAAGCTTTCTTT. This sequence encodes CAWSPGDRLNTEAFF.

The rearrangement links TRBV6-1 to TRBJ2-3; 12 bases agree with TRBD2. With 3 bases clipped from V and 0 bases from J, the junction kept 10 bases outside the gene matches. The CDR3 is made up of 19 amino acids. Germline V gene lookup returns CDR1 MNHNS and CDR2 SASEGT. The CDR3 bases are TGTGCCAGCAGTGACACGACTAGCGGGGGAACCTCTAGCACAGATACGCAGTATTTT. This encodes CASSDTTSGGTSSTDTQYF.

In DNA, the CDR3 is TGTGCCAGCAGCCACAGGGGAAGGGGCAATCAGCCCCAGCATTTT. It codes for CASSHRGRGNQPQHF. This rearrangement joins TRBV6-5 to TRBJ1-5, with TRBD1 matching 7 bases. The CDR3 contains 15 residues. V trimming: 6 bases; J trimming: 2 bases; junction bases outside the gene matches: 7. Per the germline V gene, CDR1 is MNHEY and CDR2 is SVGAGI.

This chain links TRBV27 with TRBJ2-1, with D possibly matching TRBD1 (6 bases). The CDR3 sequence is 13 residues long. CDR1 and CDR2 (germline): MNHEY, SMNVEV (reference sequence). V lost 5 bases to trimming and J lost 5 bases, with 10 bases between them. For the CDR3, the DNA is TGTGCCAGCAGTCCTGGACAGCACAATGAGCAGTTCTTC. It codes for CASSPGQHNEQFF.

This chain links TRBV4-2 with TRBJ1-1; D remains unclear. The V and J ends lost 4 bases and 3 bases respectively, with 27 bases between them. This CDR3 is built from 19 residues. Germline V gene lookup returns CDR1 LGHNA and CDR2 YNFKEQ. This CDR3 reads CASSRLGLGVAPGDTEAFF. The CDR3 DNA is TGTGCCAGCAGCCGCTTGGGTTTGGGAGTGGCGCCGGGAGACACTGAAGCTTTCTTT.

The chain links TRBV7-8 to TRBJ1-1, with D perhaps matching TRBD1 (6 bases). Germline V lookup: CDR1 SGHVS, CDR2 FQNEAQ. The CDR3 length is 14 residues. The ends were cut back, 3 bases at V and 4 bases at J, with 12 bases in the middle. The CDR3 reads CASSFLIGGTEAFF. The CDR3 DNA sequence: TGTGCCAGCAGCTTCCTCATAGGGGGCACTGAAGCTTTCTTT.

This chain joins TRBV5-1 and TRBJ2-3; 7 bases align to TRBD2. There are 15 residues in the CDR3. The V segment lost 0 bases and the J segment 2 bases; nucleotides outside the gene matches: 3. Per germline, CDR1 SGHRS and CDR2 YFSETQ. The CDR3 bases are TGCGCCAGCAGCTTGGAAGGGAGGGTCACAGATACGCAGTATTTT. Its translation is CASSLEGRVTDTQYF.

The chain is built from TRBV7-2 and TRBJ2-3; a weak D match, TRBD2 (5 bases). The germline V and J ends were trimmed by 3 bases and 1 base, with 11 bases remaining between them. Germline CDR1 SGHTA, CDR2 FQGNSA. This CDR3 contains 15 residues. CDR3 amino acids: CASSFGTSGTDTQYF. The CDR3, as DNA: TGTGCCAGCAGCTTTGGTACTAGTGGCACAGATACGCAGTATTTT.

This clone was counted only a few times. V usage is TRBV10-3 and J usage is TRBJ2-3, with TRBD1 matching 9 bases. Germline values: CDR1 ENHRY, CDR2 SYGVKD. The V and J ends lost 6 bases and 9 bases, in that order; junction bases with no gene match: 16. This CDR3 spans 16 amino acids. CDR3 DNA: TGTGCCATCAGATCATCCACAGGGGGCCTGGTGGGGACGCAGTATTTT. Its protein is CAIRSSTGGLVGTQYF.

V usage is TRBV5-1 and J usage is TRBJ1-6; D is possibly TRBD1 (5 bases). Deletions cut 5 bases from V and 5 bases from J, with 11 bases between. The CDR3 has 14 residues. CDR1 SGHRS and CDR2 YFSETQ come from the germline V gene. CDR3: CASSHQQDNSPLHF. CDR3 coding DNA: TGCGCCAGCAGTCACCAACAGGATAATTCACCCCTCCACTTT.

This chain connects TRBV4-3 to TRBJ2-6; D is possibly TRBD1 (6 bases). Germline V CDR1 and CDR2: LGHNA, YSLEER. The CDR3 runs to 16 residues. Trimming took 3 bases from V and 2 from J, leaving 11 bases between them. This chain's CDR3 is CASSHQTGTGANVLTF. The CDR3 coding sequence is TGCGCCAGCAGCCACCAAACAGGGACTGGGGCCAACGTCCTGACTTTC.

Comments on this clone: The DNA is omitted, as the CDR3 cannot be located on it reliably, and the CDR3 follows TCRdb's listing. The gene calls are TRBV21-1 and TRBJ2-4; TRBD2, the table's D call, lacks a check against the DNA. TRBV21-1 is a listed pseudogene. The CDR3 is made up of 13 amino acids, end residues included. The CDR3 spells CAVGGGTKNIQYF.

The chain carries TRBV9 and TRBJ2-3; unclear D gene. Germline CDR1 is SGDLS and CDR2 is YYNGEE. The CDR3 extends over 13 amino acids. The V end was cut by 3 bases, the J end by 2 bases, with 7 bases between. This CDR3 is CASSGGYTDTQYF. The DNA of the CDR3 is TGTGCCAGCAGCGGAGGTTACACAGATACGCAGTATTTT.

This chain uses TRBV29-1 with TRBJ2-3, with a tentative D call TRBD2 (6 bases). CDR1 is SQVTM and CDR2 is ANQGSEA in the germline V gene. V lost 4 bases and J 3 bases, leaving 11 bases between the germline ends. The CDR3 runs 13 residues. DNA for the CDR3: TGCAGCGTTGTATGGGGGAGGACAGATACGCAGTATTTT. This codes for CSVVWGRTDTQYF.

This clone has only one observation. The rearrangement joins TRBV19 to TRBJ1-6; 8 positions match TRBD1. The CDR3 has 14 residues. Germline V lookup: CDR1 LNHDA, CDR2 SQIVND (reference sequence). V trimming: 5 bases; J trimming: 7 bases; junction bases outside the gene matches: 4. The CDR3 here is CASSQQGGNSPLHF. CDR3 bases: TGTGCCAGTAGTCAACAGGGGGGGAATTCACCCCTCCACTTT.

CDR3 amino acids: CASSLALQETQYF. The DNA of the CDR3 is TGCGCCAGCAGCTTGGCCCTCCAAGAGACCCAGTACTTC. The V gene is TRBV5-1, the J gene TRBJ2-5; no clear D. The CDR3 has 13 amino acids. The germline V and J ends were trimmed by 0 bases and 1 base, with 4 bases remaining between them. Looked up from germline, CDR1 is SGHRS and CDR2 is YFSETQ.

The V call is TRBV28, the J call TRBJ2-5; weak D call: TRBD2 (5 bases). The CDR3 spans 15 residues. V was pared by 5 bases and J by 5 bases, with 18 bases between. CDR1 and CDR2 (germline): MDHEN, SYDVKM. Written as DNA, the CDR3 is TGTGCCAGCAGTCCTGTGTTCCCGCCGGGGGAGACCCAGTACTTC. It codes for CASSPVFPPGETQYF.

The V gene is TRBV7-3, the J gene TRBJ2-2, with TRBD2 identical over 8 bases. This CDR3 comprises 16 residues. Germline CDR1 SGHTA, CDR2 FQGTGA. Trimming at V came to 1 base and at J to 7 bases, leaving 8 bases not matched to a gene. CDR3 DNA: TGTGCCAGCAGCTTAAGGGCGGGAGGAGGAGTCGGGGAGCTGTTTTTT. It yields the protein CASSLRAGGGVGELFF.

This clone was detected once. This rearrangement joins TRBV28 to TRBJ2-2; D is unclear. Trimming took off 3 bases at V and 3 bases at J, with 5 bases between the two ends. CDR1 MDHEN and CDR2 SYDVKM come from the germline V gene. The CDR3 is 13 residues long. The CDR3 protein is CASSFLDTGELFF. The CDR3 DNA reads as TGTGCCAGCAGTTTTCTCGACACCGGGGAGCTGTTTTTT.

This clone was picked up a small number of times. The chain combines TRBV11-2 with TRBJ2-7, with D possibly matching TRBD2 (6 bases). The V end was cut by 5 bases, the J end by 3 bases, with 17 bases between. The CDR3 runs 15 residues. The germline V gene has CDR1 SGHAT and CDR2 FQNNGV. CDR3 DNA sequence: TGTGCCAGCAGCCAAACCAAGGCGGACTACTACGAGCAGTACTTC. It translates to CASSQTKADYYEQYF.